One sample yielded the 24 T cell receptor beta chains listed below, sequenced in a study of regulatory and conventional T cells in breast cancer. MiXCR, applied by TCRdb to the PCR reads, yields one record per CDR3 protein. The data hold about 9,600 distinct CDR3 sequences, with roughly 36% observed a single time. The sample comprised conventional T cells from blood. Every receptor here comes from a male donor in good health.

This clonotype was counted between two and nine times. The chain employs TRBV5-1 and TRBJ2-3; 12 nucleotides line up with TRBD2. Germline V gene lookup returns CDR1 SGHRS and CDR2 YFSETQ. The CDR3 sequence is 17 residues long. V dropped 3 bases and J dropped 1; count of bases not matched to a gene: 6. CDR3 nucleotide sequence: TGCGCCAGCAGCTGGGGGCGACTAGCGGGGGGCACAGATACGCAGTATTTT. Amino acids: CASSWGRLAGGTDTQYF.

This clonotype has just a few counts. This chain uses TRBV14 with TRBJ2-1; 8 bases line up with TRBD2. The CDR3 loop spans 16 amino acids. J gave up 5 bases and V 0 bases, and 6 bases lay outside the gene matches. Germline values: CDR1 SGHDN, CDR2 FVKESK. As DNA, the CDR3 is TGTGCCAGCAGCCAAGATAGAACTAGCGGCAACAATGAGCAGTTCTTC. It yields the protein CASSQDRTSGNNEQFF.

The chain employs TRBV20-1 and TRBJ1-6; no clear D gene. V shed 6 bases and J shed 0 bases, with 9 bases lying between them. CDR1 DFQATT and CDR2 SNEGSKA come from the germline V gene (reference sequence). The CDR3 runs to 14 residues. CDR3 sequence reads: CSASTSSYNSPLHF. CDR3 bases: TGCAGTGCAAGTACTAGCTCCTATAATTCACCCCTCCACTTT.

This clonotype has just a few counts. The chain combines TRBV2 with TRBJ1-1; no clear D gene. The V end was cut by 5 bases, the J end by 1 base, with 14 bases between. CDR3 length equals 15 residues. Germline assignment: CDR1 SNHLY and CDR2 FYNNEI. CDR3 nucleotide sequence: TGTGCCAGCAGTCGACTCTTTGTACCGAACACTGAAGCTTTCTTT. Protein sequence: CASSRLFVPNTEAFF.

CDR3 sequence reads: CASSPRTGIGNSPLHF. Written as DNA, the CDR3 is TGTGCCAGCAGCCCTCGGACAGGGATTGGAAATTCACCCCTCCACTTT. The chain employs TRBV11-2 and TRBJ1-6; 8 bases align to TRBD1. There are 16 residues in the CDR3. Looked up from germline, CDR1 is SGHAT and CDR2 is FQNNGV. J was trimmed by 7 bases and V by 5 bases; bases with no gene match: 10.

For the CDR3, the DNA is TGTGCCAGCAGCAGACTTCACAGGGGGGGTTCCTATAATTCACCCCTCCACTTT. Translated: CASSRLHRGGSYNSPLHF. The J gene is TRBJ1-6, the V gene TRBV7-2, with 8 bases aligning to TRBD1. The germline V gene has CDR1 SGHTA and CDR2 FQGNSA. The CDR3 loop spans 18 amino acids. The J segment lost 1 base and the V segment lost 5 bases, leaving 10 bases of the junction unmatched.

This clonotype is medium-sized in the sample. This chain links TRBV19 with TRBJ1-4; D perhaps matches TRBD1 (5 bases). The CDR3 is 14 amino acids. Looked up from germline, CDR1 is LNHDA and CDR2 is SQIVND (reference sequence). Trimming shortened V by 8 bases and J by 4 bases, and 14 bases separated the two germline ends. DNA for the CDR3: TGTGCCAGTGGTCCGGGACCTTATAATGAAAAACTGTTTTTT. Protein sequence: CASGPGPYNEKLFF.

This chain joins TRBV19 and TRBJ1-4, with 9 nucleotides matching TRBD1. V trimming: 3 bases; J trimming: 4 bases; junction bases outside the gene matches: 6. This CDR3 is built from 16 residues. CDR1 is LNHDA and CDR2 is SQIVND in the germline V gene (reference sequence). The CDR3 loop reads CASSISPDRGNEKLFF. The CDR3 coding sequence is TGTGCCAGTAGTATCTCTCCGGACAGGGGTAATGAAAAACTGTTTTTT.

By sample share, this clonotype is medium-sized. CDR3 loop: CASSLEGHPNQPQHF. The CDR3 region has the DNA TGTGCCAGCAGCTTAGAGGGACATCCCAATCAGCCCCAGCATTTT. The chain couples TRBV7-2 to TRBJ1-5, with D perhaps matching TRBD1 (6 bases). The CDR3 sequence is 15 residues long. V lost 1 base to trimming and J lost 3 bases, with 10 bases between them. The germline V gene has CDR1 SGHTA and CDR2 FQGNSA.

The sample holds a few counts of this clonotype. The CDR3 reads CAISLAGGLINEQFF. CDR3 coding DNA: TGTGCCATCAGCCTAGCGGGGGGGCTGATTAATGAGCAGTTCTTC. The chain carries TRBV10-3 and TRBJ2-1, with 12 nucleotides matching TRBD2. The length of the CDR3 is 15 residues. Losses at the gene ends were 6 bases for V and 7 bases for J; bases not matched to a gene: 7. Germline CDR1 and CDR2: ENHRY and SYGVKD.

In this sample, this clonotype turned up once. Germline and junction disagree at one end, which may indicate a read error. The chain has TRBV6-5 and TRBJ1-1, with D perhaps matching TRBD1 (5 bases). The CDR3 totals 14 residues. Looked up from germline, CDR1 is MNHEY and CDR2 is SVGAGI. CDR3 loop: CASSSGGSNTGAFF. In DNA, the CDR3 is TGTGCCAGCAGTTCCGGGGGATCGAACACTGGAGCTTTCTTT.

This clonotype was counted between two and nine times. The chain couples TRBV15 to TRBJ1-6, with 10 nucleotides matching TRBD1. The length of the CDR3 is 15 residues. Germline CDR1 and CDR2: LNHNV and YYDKDF (reference sequence). The V gene end was trimmed by 5 bases and the J gene end by 8 bases; junction bases not matched to a gene: 6. The CDR3 coding sequence is TGTGCCACCAGCCCTTGGGACAGGGGTTATTCACCCCTCCACTTT. Translation: CATSPWDRGYSPLHF. The whole variable domain, filled in from reference TRBV15 and TRBJ1-6, reads DAMVIQNPRYQVTQFGKPVTLSCSQTLNHNVMYWYQQKSSQAPKLLFHYYDKDFNNEADTPDNFQSRRPNTSFCFLDIRSPGLGDTAMYLCATSPWDRGYSPLHFGNGTRLTVT.

This clonotype is labeled medium-sized (0.01 to 0.1%). The chain employs TRBV11-2 and TRBJ1-3; D gene ambiguous. Germline CDR1 reads SGHAT; CDR2 reads FQNNGV. This CDR3 region has 16 residues. Between the trimmed V and J ends, which lost 3 bases and 0 bases, there was a span of 12 bases. CDR3: CASSLSGMGSGNTIYF. The CDR3 DNA reads TGTGCCAGCAGCTTGAGCGGCATGGGCTCTGGAAACACCATATATTTT. The variable domain in full, completed from reference TRBV11-2 and TRBJ1-3, reads EAGVAQSPRYKIIEKRQSVAFWCNPISGHATLYWYQQILGQGPKLLIQFQNNGVVDDSQLPKDRFSAERLKGVDSTLKIQPAKLEDSAVYLCASSLSGMGSGNTIYFGEGSWLTVV.

About this clonotype itself: This may be a read error, as it is one base from a much larger clone. The chain uses TRBV18 and TRBJ2-4, with 7 bases lining up with TRBD2. The trim removed 2 bases at V and 9 bases at J, leaving 10 bases unmatched. The CDR3 length is 15 residues. From germline, CDR1 is KGHSH and CDR2 LQKENI. The CDR3 DNA sequence: TGTGCCAGCTCACCAGGGGGGGGTCCGGAATTCATTCAGTACTTC. It encodes CASSPGGGPEFIQYF. Full variable domain (missing parts from reference TRBV18 and TRBJ2-4): NAGVMQNPRHLVRRRGQEARLRCSPMKGHSHVYWYRQLPEEGLKFMVYLQKENIIDESGMPKERFSAEFPKEGPSILRIQQVVRGDSAAYFCASSPGGGPEFIQYFGAGTRLSVL.

With regard to this clonotype: A much larger clone is a single base away; this may be a read error. The chain recombines TRBV6-2 or TRBV6-3 with TRBJ1-4, with D unclear. V lost 6 bases to trimming and J lost 5 bases, with 16 bases between them. Per germline, CDR1 MNHEY and CDR2 SVGEGT. The CDR3 covers 15 residues. The CDR3 region is CASRPSGTGNEKLFF. In DNA, the CDR3 is TGTGCCAGCAGACCCTCCGGCACTGGGAATGAAAAACTGTTTTTT.

The genes are TRBV9 and TRBJ2-2; the D gene is possibly TRBD1 (5 bases). Trimming removed 3 bases from V and 3 bases from J, with 12 bases in between. The CDR3 is 15 amino acids. Germline V gene lookup returns CDR1 SGDLS and CDR2 YYNGEE. Here the CDR3 DNA reads TGTGCCAGCAGCGCAAGGACATCATACACCGGGGAGCTGTTTTTT. The encoded protein is CASSARTSYTGELFF.

This clonotype appeared a few times. This chain uses TRBV7-2 with TRBJ1-1; D not certain. Germline values: CDR1 SGHTA, CDR2 FQGNSA. The CDR3 runs to 14 residues. Trimming removed 2 bases from V and 0 bases from J, with 7 bases in between. Here the CDR3 reads CASSLRQLNTEAFF. The DNA of the CDR3 is TGTGCCAGCAGCTTAAGGCAGCTGAACACTGAAGCTTTCTTT.

Judged by abundance, this clonotype is large. The chain is built from TRBV4-2 and TRBJ1-6; D gene unclear. The length of the CDR3 is 13 residues. V was pared by 0 bases and J by 10 bases, with 7 bases between. The germline V gene has CDR1 LGHNA and CDR2 YNFKEQ. The CDR3 sequence: CASSQDYRSPLHF. DNA for the CDR3: TGTGCCAGCAGCCAAGATTATCGATCACCCCTCCACTTT.

This clonotype is medium-sized. The genes are TRBV12-3 or TRBV12-4 and TRBJ2-1; D might be TRBD1 (5 bases). V lost 1 base and J 3 bases, leaving 10 bases between the germline ends. CDR3 size: 15 residues. The CDR3, as DNA: TGTGCCAGCAGTTTAGAAGGGCAGGGCTACAATGAGCAGTTCTTC. It yields the protein CASSLEGQGYNEQFF.

The genes are TRBV6-2 or TRBV6-3 and TRBJ2-7; 9 bases align to TRBD2. J was trimmed by 2 bases and V by 6 bases; bases with no gene match: 14. In germline, CDR1 is MNHEY, CDR2 SVGEGT. This CDR3 has 17 residues. The CDR3 nucleotides are TGTGCCAGCAGGGGTTCTCCTAGCGGGGCCGTAACCTACGAGCAGTACTTC. Translating it yields CASRGSPSGAVTYEQYF.

The rearrangement joins TRBV12-3 or TRBV12-4 to TRBJ2-7; possibly TRBD1 for D (5 bases). The CDR3 is 15 residues long. V lost 5 bases and J lost 4, with 18 bases in between. The CDR3 sequence is CASSPRTSRLYEQYF. The CDR3 bases are TGTGCCAGCAGTCCCAGGACATCAAGGCTATACGAGCAGTACTTC.

The chain employs TRBV10-3 and TRBJ1-2; maybe TRBD1 (6 bases). The CDR3 is 15 residues long. V was trimmed by 2 bases and J by 7 bases, leaving 17 bases between them. From germline, CDR1 is ENHRY and CDR2 SYGVKD. Written as DNA, the CDR3 is TGTGCCATCAGTGAGGGACAGTCACGGGTTTTTGGCTACACCTTC. Protein sequence: CAISEGQSRVFGYTF.

A few counts support this clonotype. This chain links TRBV12-3 or TRBV12-4 with TRBJ1-6, with 8 bases identical to TRBD1. The CDR3 loop spans 14 amino acids. Losses at the gene ends were 6 bases for V and 10 bases for J; bases not matched to a gene: 8. CDR3 residues: CASRTGVLGSPLHF. In DNA form, the CDR3 reads TGTGCCAGCAGGACAGGGGTTTTGGGCTCACCCCTCCACTTT.

The chain recombines TRBV11-3 with TRBJ2-1; TRBD2 aligns across 10 bases. V trimming: 4 bases; J trimming: 7 bases; junction bases outside the gene matches: 7. Germline V CDR1 and CDR2: SGHNT, YENEEA. CDR3 length: 15 amino acids. As DNA, the CDR3 is TGTGCCAGCAGCTCAGCGGGGGGGCCTTCTAATGAGCAGTTCTTC. It encodes CASSSAGGPSNEQFF.